This TCR beta chain emerged from a study of cytomegalovirus exposure and HLA in healthy donors. Study summary: Prior work identified 95 million to 120 million unique TCR beta sequences in 150 million to 200 million T cells. From donors who were HLA-typed, an early data release held 80 million to 95 million unique TCRs.

Vbeta (60) and Jbeta (13) primers were used in the PCR. TCRdb keeps only in-frame clones here, not all; method: immunoSEQ multiplex PCR. The sample records more than 150,000 clones, 77% being singletons. Sequencing was done on a sample of PBMCs. The source is a man between 18 and 29 years old in good health and CMV-seronegative.

The DNA of the CDR3 is TGTGCCAGCAGCAACCCGTACAGGGGTCGTCGTGGCTACACCTTC. Protein product: CASSNPYRGRRGYTF. The chain links TRBV7-8 to TRBJ1-2; TRBD1 matches at 7 bases. The CDR3 loop spans 15 amino acids. The junction had 13 bases not matched to a gene; V was cut back by 5 bases and J by 7 bases. Looked up from germline, CDR1 is SGHVS and CDR2 is FQNEAQ.